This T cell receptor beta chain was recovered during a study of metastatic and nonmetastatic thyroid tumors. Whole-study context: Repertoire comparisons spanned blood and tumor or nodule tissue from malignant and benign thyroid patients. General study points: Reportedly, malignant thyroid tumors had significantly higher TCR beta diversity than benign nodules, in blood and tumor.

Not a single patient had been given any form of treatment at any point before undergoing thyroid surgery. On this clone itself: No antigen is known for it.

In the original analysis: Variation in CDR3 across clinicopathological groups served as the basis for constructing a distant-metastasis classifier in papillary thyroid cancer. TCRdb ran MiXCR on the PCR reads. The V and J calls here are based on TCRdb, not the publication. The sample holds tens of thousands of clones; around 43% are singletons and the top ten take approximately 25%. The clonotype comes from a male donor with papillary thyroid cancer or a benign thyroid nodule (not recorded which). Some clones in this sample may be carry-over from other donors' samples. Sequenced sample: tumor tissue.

In nucleotides, the CDR3 is TGTGCCAGCAGCGTAGGGACAGGGATGATTATGATGGGCTACACCTTC. This sequence encodes CASSVGTGMIMMGYTF. This chain links TRBV9 with TRBJ1-2; 8 bases are a match to TRBD1. The CDR3 contains 16 residues. V lost 0 bases to trimming and J lost 8 bases; unmatched junction nucleotides: 12. Germline assignment: CDR1 SGDLS and CDR2 YYNGEE.